These 9 T cell receptor beta chains originate from one sample sequenced in a study of T cells in Graves' hyperthyroidism and ophthalmopathy. Amplified regions were TCR beta CDR3 sequences from RNA transcripts. Carried out on the TCR CDR3, a first-round RT-PCR used the HTBI primer set. A single record per CDR3 protein comes from TCRdb applying MiXCR to the multiplex PCR reads. The profile covers roughly 200,000 distinct CDR3 sequences, with about 17% appearing a single time and roughly 55% taken by the ten largest. The sample was blood. These receptors all stem from a woman aged 45-59 years with Graves' hyperthyroidism.

The V call is TRBV24-1, the J call TRBJ2-2, with D possibly called TRBD1 or TRBD2 (6 bases each). CDR1 and CDR2 (germline): KGHDR, SFDVKD. The CDR3 contains 14 residues. V was pared by 6 bases and J by 4 bases, with 11 bases between. The DNA of the CDR3 is TGTGCCACCAGTATCGAGGGGGGCACCGGGGAGCTGTTTTTT. This gives the protein CATSIEGGTGELFF.

The table lists this clonotype with many counts. The CDR3 protein is CASSLLGSRGYEQYF. The CDR3 nucleotides read TGTGCCAGCAGCTTACTGGGGTCCAGGGGCTACGAGCAGTACTTC. The chain couples TRBV7-8 to TRBJ2-7, with D perhaps matching TRBD1 (6 bases). This CDR3 spans 15 amino acids. Trimming took off 2 bases at V and 3 bases at J, with 14 bases between the two ends. The germline CDR1 and CDR2 sequences are SGHVS and FQNEAQ.

The rearrangement links TRBV27 to TRBJ2-2, with 8 bases matching TRBD2. Germline V lookup: CDR1 MNHEY, CDR2 SMNVEV (reference sequence). The junction had 7 bases not matched to a gene; V was cut back by 5 bases and J by 5 bases. The CDR3 runs to 15 residues. This chain's CDR3 is CASSQGTSLTGELFF. The CDR3, as DNA: TGTGCCAGCAGTCAAGGGACTAGTCTTACCGGGGAGCTGTTTTTT.

Ten or more counts support this clonotype. The CDR3 sequence is CSASGVTATSPNTDTQYF. The CDR3 DNA is TGCAGTGCTAGTGGGGTTACAGCAACCTCCCCTAACACAGATACGCAGTATTTT. The V and J genes are TRBV20-1 and TRBJ2-3; D remains ambiguous. The CDR3 length is 18 residues. In germline, CDR1 is DFQATT, CDR2 SNEGSKA (reference sequence). The ends were cut back, 3 bases at V and 2 bases at J, with 24 bases in the middle.

This clonotype was counted once. This chain joins TRBV28 and TRBJ2-7, with TRBD2 matching over 7 bases. V was pared by 3 bases and J by 4 bases, with 12 bases of the junction left unmatched. There are 16 residues in the CDR3. Germline assignment: CDR1 MDHEN and CDR2 SYDVKM. The DNA for the CDR3 is TGTGCCAGCAGTTTCGAGATAGCGGGCATACGTTACGAGCAGTACTTC. This codes for CASSFEIAGIRYEQYF.

This clonotype has ten or more counts. The rearrangement links TRBV18 to TRBJ1-1; D call uncertain. Germline V gives CDR1 KGHSH, CDR2 LQKENI. The CDR3 has 14 amino acids. V lost 4 bases and J lost 8, with 17 bases in between. The CDR3 is CASSQKVQISEAFF. The DNA for the CDR3 is TGTGCCAGCTCACAAAAAGTACAGATATCCGAAGCTTTCTTT.

This clonotype occurred once. This chain connects TRBV30 to TRBJ2-7, with D maybe TRBD1 (5 bases). V lost 3 bases to trimming and J lost 3 bases, with 12 bases between them. From germline, CDR1 is GTSNPN and CDR2 SVGIG (reference sequence). CDR3 length equals 13 residues. The CDR3 DNA reads TGTGCCTGGAGGACTGGACACGGCTACGAGCAGTACTTC. As protein: CAWRTGHGYEQYF.

The chain recombines TRBV28 with TRBJ2-1; D not resolved. Germline CDR1 MDHEN, CDR2 SYDVKM. The V end was cut by 7 bases, the J end by 0 bases, with 4 bases between. The CDR3 extends over 12 amino acids. The chain's CDR3 is CASTDSYNEQFF. Here the CDR3 DNA reads TGTGCCAGCACAGACTCCTACAATGAGCAGTTCTTC.

The chain is built from TRBV29-1 and TRBJ2-1; TRBD2 matches 11 bases. The CDR3 totals 14 residues. V lost 5 bases and J lost 4; bases outside the gene matches: 4. Germline CDR1 reads SQVTM; CDR2 reads ANQGSEA. In DNA form, the CDR3 reads TGCAGCGTTATAGCGGGAGGGCCGTACAATGAGCAGTTCTTC. Translating gives CSVIAGGPYNEQFF.